This T cell receptor (beta chain) emerged from a study of control samples from healthy donors and cancer patients. The CDR3 spans 13 residues. Between the trimmed V and J ends, which lost 5 bases and 2 bases, there was a span of 10 bases. Clones were sequenced by immunoSEQ multiplex PCR, and TCRdb holds only the in-frame ones, with some missing. The data show about 89,000 clones, with around nine tenths seen just once and under 25% held by the top ten. The chain carries TRBV12-3 or TRBV12-4 and TRBJ2-7; D remains ambiguous. The clonotype comes from a man between 25 and 39 years old in good health. Specimen: blood. The chain's CDR3 is CASSAVRPYEQYF. The CDR3 bases are TGTGCCAGCAGTGCGGTCCGACCCTACGAGCAGTACTTC.